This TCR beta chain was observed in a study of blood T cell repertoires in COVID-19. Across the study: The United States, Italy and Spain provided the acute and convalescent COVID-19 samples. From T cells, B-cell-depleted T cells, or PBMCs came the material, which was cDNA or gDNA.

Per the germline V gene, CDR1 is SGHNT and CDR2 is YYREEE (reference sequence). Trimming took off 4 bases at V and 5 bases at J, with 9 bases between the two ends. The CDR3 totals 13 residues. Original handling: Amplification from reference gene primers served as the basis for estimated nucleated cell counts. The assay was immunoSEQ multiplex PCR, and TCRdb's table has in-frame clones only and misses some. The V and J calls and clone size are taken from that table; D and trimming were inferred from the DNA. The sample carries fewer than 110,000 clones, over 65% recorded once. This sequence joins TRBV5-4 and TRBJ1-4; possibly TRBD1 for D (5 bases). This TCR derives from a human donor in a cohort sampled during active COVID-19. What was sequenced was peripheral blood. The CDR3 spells CASSRGPNEKLFF. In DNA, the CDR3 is TGTGCCAGCAGCAGGGGCCCCAATGAAAAACTGTTTTTT. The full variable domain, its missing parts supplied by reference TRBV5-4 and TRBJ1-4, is ETGVTQSPTHLIKTRGQQVTLRCSSQSGHNTVSWYQQALGQGPQFIFQYYREEENGRGNFPPRFSGLQFPNYSSELNVNALELDDSALYLCASSRGPNEKLFFGSGTQLSVL.